The subject of this entry is one T cell receptor (beta chain). Profiled with immunoSEQ multiplex PCR; TCRdb holds only in-frame clones, not every one. The sample yields tens of thousands of clones, under 95% seen once. The data were taken from a study of technical replicates of blood from several donors. Trimming pared 4 bases from V and 3 bases from J, leaving 16 bases between. Germline CDR1 reads MGHRA; CDR2 reads YSYEKL. The CDR3 consists of 15 residues. The specimen sequenced was T cells isolated from PBMCs. V and J are TRBV4-1 and TRBJ2-7; TRBD2 is a possible D gene (5 bases). The receptor comes from a human donor in good health. CDR3 bases: TGCGCCAGCAGCCTATCACATTTAGGACTCTACGAGCAGTACTTC. Its protein product is CASSLSHLGLYEQYF.